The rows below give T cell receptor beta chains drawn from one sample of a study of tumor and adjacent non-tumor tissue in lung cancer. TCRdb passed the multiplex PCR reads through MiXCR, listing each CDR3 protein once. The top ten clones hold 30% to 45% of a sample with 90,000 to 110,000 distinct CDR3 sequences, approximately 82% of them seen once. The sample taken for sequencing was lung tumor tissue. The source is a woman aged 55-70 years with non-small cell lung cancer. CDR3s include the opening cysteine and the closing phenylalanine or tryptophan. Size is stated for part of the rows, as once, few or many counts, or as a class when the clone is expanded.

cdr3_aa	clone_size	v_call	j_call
CASSSPGQRFSYNEQFF	-	TRBV6-2/TRBV6-3	TRBJ2-1
CASSNLQDYYGYTF	many	TRBV6-6	TRBJ1-2
CTSSSNFSGEAFF	-	TRBV11-1	TRBJ1-1
CASSLDPGVYTEAFF	medium-sized	TRBV11-2	TRBJ1-1
CASTKTQETQYF	-	TRBV2	TRBJ2-5
CSGREGGTGELFF	-	TRBV20-1	TRBJ2-2
CAASSEMRTDTQYF	-	TRBV6-1	TRBJ2-3
CASSIRDSESEQFF	-	TRBV7-8	TRBJ2-1
CASSLVPGVYEQYF	many	TRBV12-3/TRBV12-4	TRBJ2-7
CASSLPPLGGGASYEQFF	many	TRBV12-3/TRBV12-4	TRBJ2-1
CSARAQGASPNEQFF	-	TRBV20-1	TRBJ2-1
CAISTGTSGFVEQFF	-	TRBV11-3	TRBJ2-1
CASSHKPPGEQYF	once	TRBV11-2	TRBJ2-7
CASSQDFGRVTEFFF	-	TRBV4-1	TRBJ1-1
CASTRQDSEQFF	-	TRBV7-9	TRBJ2-1
CSATKQGQGSPFHF	-	TRBV20-1	TRBJ1-6
CASSQDLSGYNNQPQHF	-	TRBV4-2	TRBJ1-5
CASSLGEEGYTEAFF	few	TRBV9	TRBJ1-1
CSTRDLRGEQFF	-	TRBV20-1	TRBJ2-1
CASNPLPRTNSPLHF	many	TRBV6-6	TRBJ1-6
CNARDTETVGREQYF	-	TRBV20-1	TRBJ2-7
CASSYRREGQPQHF	many	TRBV6-6	TRBJ1-5
CSVREGGNIHYF	once	TRBV20-1	TRBJ2-4
CSTRGTYKQYF	-	TRBV20-1	TRBJ2-7
CAISLDSGRGSEAFF	-	TRBV11-3	TRBJ1-1
CGSSPGTGVTGKLFF	-	TRBV11-3	TRBJ2-2
CAISEHRKETRYF	-	TRBV6-1	TRBJ2-5
CSAPSGDTQYF	-	TRBV29-1	TRBJ2-3
CANSPWDGEYTEAFF	once	TRBV11-2	TRBJ1-1
CASRPSKGGGTKNIQYF	many	TRBV6-5	TRBJ2-4
CVSSLRQATSYEQYF	-	TRBV11-3	TRBJ2-7